This is a list of T cell receptor beta chains from one sample in a study of blood T cells in healthy people across ages. TCRdb processed the 5' RACE reads anew with MiXCR; each CDR3 protein has one entry. The table shows more than 550,000 distinct CDR3 sequences, with about 20% occurring only once. The sample consisted of blood. The origin of the receptors is a man between 65 and 80 years old in good health. Both conserved end residues are part of each CDR3. The D gene is left open where the match is weak. The size field is filled for only some rows; it gives once, few, many or a size class.

CDR3 protein,CDR3 DNA,V gene,J gene,CDR3 length,D gene,clone size
CASSPVAGNTIYF,TGTGCCAGCAGCCCAGTGGCTGGAAACACCATATATTTT,TRBV6-1,TRBJ1-3,13,NA,NA
CASSQDLAGGHYNEQFF,TGTGCCAGCAGCCAAGATCTGGCGGGGGGGCACTACAATGAGCAGTTCTTC,TRBV3-1,TRBJ2-1,17,TRBD2,NA
CAISVGANTEAFF,TGTGCCATCAGTGTCGGAGCGAACACTGAAGCTTTCTTT,TRBV10-3,TRBJ1-1,13,NA,few
CSVSISGAAGANVLTF,TGTTCGGTTTCGATATCAGGGGCAGCTGGGGCCAACGTCCTGACTTTC,TRBV29-1,TRBJ2-6,16,NA,few
CASSDRVEQYF,TGTGCCAGCAGTGACAGGGTCGAGCAGTACTTC,TRBV12-3/TRBV12-4,TRBJ2-7,11,TRBD1,NA
CASSESDNYNEQFF,TGCGCCAGCAGTGAGTCGGATAATTACAATGAGCAGTTCTTC,TRBV10-2,TRBJ2-1,14,NA,many
CSIPTLQVAETQYF,TGCAGCATACCGACCCTACAGGTAGCAGAGACCCAGTACTTC,TRBV29-1,TRBJ2-5,14,NA,few
CASSSTLGRGNYGYTF,TGTGCCAGCAGCTCGACCCTCGGTAGGGGGAACTATGGCTACACCTTC,TRBV7-2,TRBJ1-2,16,NA,NA
CASTLKAGGRTYNEQFF,TGTGCCAGCACTTTGAAGGCGGGAGGGCGAACCTACAATGAGCAGTTCTTC,TRBV6-5,TRBJ2-1,17,TRBD2,few
CAALGRVRRTEAFF,TGTGCCGCCCTCGGGAGAGTAAGGAGAACTGAAGCTTTCTTT,TRBV28,TRBJ1-1,14,NA,few
CASSRTAATTGNTIYF,TGCGCCAGCAGTAGGACGGCGGCTACCACTGGAAACACCATATATTTT,TRBV5-1,TRBJ1-3,16,NA,NA
CAYSYSSGGGVQPQHF,TGTGCCTACAGTTACTCGTCTGGAGGGGGCGTTCAGCCCCAGCATTTT,TRBV6-6,TRBJ1-5,16,TRBD1,NA
CASSLTQGYNTGELFF,TGTGCCAGCAGTTTGACACAGGGATACAACACCGGGGAGCTGTTTTTT,TRBV6-5,TRBJ2-2,16,NA,NA
CASSHLTGALYYGYTF,TGTGCCAGCAGCCACCTTACAGGGGCTCTCTACTATGGCTACACCTTC,TRBV12-3/TRBV12-4,TRBJ1-2,16,TRBD1,few
CATSDAGTGSYEQSF,TGTGCCACCAGTGATGCCGGGACAGGTTCGTATGAGCAGTCCTTC,TRBV24-1,TRBJ2-1,15,TRBD1,NA
CSAHGGGIQETQYF,TGCAGTGCCCATGGGGGGGGTATCCAAGAGACCCAGTACTTC,TRBV20-1,TRBJ2-5,14,TRBD2,NA
CASSPEYLSTNEKLFF,TGTGCCAGCAGCCCGGAGTACCTTTCAACTAATGAAAAACTGTTTTTT,TRBV12-3/TRBV12-4,TRBJ1-4,16,NA,NA
CASTRGGVGSGELFF,TGTGCCAGCACACGAGGGGGAGTAGGATCCGGGGAGCTGTTTTTT,TRBV6-6,TRBJ2-2,15,NA,once
CASSQKGWGFVEQFF,TGCGCCAGCAGCCAAAAAGGATGGGGGTTTGTTGAGCAGTTCTTC,TRBV4-1,TRBJ2-1,15,NA,few
CASSSNRDSPLHF,TGCGCCAGCAGCAGCAACAGGGATTCACCCCTCCACTTT,TRBV4-3,TRBJ1-6,13,NA,NA
CASSYGTGTGNTIYF,TGTGCCAGCAGTTACGGGACAGGCACTGGAAACACCATATATTTT,TRBV6-6,TRBJ1-3,15,TRBD1,NA
CSAGTGLGNQPQHF,TGCAGTGCGGGGACAGGGCTGGGCAATCAGCCCCAGCATTTT,TRBV20-1,TRBJ1-5,14,TRBD1,NA
CASSYALAGVRVTGELFF,TGTGCCAGCAGTTACGCACTAGCGGGAGTTCGCGTAACCGGGGAGCTGTTTTTT,TRBV12-3/TRBV12-4,TRBJ2-2,18,TRBD2,few
CASSLSSLLGGYTF,TGTGCCAGCAGTTTATCCTCCCTATTGGGTGGCTACACCTTC,TRBV27,TRBJ1-2,14,NA,NA
CAWSVGGHGYQPQHF,TGTGCCTGGAGTGTAGGGGGACACGGCTATCAGCCCCAGCATTTT,TRBV30,TRBJ1-5,15,NA,NA
CASSYSTGLVAPQTGELFF,TGTGCCAGCAGTTACTCGACGGGACTAGTGGCCCCCCAGACCGGGGAGCTGTTTTTT,TRBV6-5,TRBJ2-2,19,TRBD2,few
CASSRRTSGLYNEQFF,TGTGCCAGCAGCCGCCGTACTAGCGGACTCTACAATGAGCAGTTCTTC,TRBV14,TRBJ2-1,16,TRBD2,NA
CASSSVINSGGGETQYF,TGCGCCAGCAGCTCCGTCATAAATAGCGGGGGAGGGGAGACCCAGTACTTC,TRBV5-1,TRBJ2-5,17,TRBD2,once
CASSSVGEARRNEQFF,TGTGCCAGCAGCTCCGTGGGGGAGGCGCGTCGCAATGAGCAGTTCTTC,TRBV12-3/TRBV12-4,TRBJ2-1,16,NA,many
CSVYPKYSNTEAFF,TGCAGCGTCTACCCTAAGTACTCTAACACTGAAGCTTTCTTT,TRBV29-1,TRBJ1-1,14,NA,NA
CASSSSGLRTDTQYF,TGTGCCAGCAGTTCATCGGGACTCCGCACAGATACGCAGTATTTT,TRBV28,TRBJ2-3,15,NA,few
CASSLRASGSGTDTQYF,TGTGCCAGCAGCTTACGGGCCAGCGGGAGCGGGACAGATACGCAGTATTTT,TRBV7-3,TRBJ2-3,17,TRBD2,NA
CATSDLKGGEKLFF,TGTGCCACCAGTGATTTGAAGGGGGGTGAAAAACTGTTTTTT,TRBV24-1,TRBJ1-4,14,NA,NA
CSARDPAGVYNEQFF,TGCAGTGCTAGAGATCCAGCGGGGGTTTACAATGAGCAGTTCTTC,TRBV20-1,TRBJ2-1,15,TRBD2,NA
CASSQDQSTSGRARNEQFF,TGCGCCAGCAGCCAAGACCAGTCGACTAGCGGGAGGGCCAGGAATGAGCAGTTCTTC,TRBV4-3,TRBJ2-1,19,TRBD2,NA
CASSLPGANTDTQYF,TGTGCCAGCAGTTTACCAGGGGCAAACACAGATACGCAGTATTTT,TRBV28,TRBJ2-3,15,NA,NA
CASSGTGTGGNTEAFF,TGTGCCAGCAGCGGGACCGGGACAGGAGGCAACACTGAAGCTTTCTTT,TRBV7-9,TRBJ1-1,16,TRBD1,NA
CASSVEVGFSGNTIYF,TGTGCCAGCAGCGTAGAAGTGGGGTTCTCTGGAAACACCATATATTTT,TRBV9,TRBJ1-3,16,NA,few
CSGHQPGTTYTF,TGCAGCGGTCACCAACCGGGGACAACATACACCTTC,TRBV29-1,TRBJ1-2,12,NA,NA
CASSDGDRGYGYTF,TGTGCCAGCAGTGATGGAGACAGGGGCTATGGCTACACCTTC,TRBV6-1,TRBJ1-2,14,TRBD1,NA
CASSLRGVDYGYTF,TGTGCCAGCAGCCTCAGGGGTGTCGACTATGGCTACACCTTC,TRBV3-1,TRBJ1-2,14,NA,few
CATSDSAGTQYF,TGTGCCACCAGTGATTCAGCGGGTACGCAGTATTTT,TRBV24-1,TRBJ2-3,12,NA,many
CASSLSDHKNEQFF,TGTGCCAGCAGTTTGTCGGATCACAAGAATGAGCAGTTCTTC,TRBV12-3/TRBV12-4,TRBJ2-1,14,NA,few
CSARGAGQDGGEAFF,TGCAGTGCTAGAGGCGCCGGCCAGGACGGAGGTGAAGCTTTCTTT,TRBV20-1,TRBJ1-1,15,NA,many
CASRHGTGGEKLFF,TGTGCCAGCAGGCACGGGACAGGGGGTGAAAAACTGTTTTTT,TRBV6-6,TRBJ1-4,14,TRBD1,few
CASSVDDYGYTF,TGTGCCAGCAGCGTGGACGACTATGGCTACACCTTC,TRBV5-6,TRBJ1-2,12,NA,few
CASKAVRSTDTQYF,TGTGCCAGCAAGGCTGTCAGAAGCACAGATACGCAGTATTTT,TRBV28,TRBJ2-3,14,NA,NA
CASSLTGMRTDTQYF,TGTGCCAGCAGTTTGACAGGGATGCGAACAGATACGCAGTATTTT,TRBV12-3/TRBV12-4,TRBJ2-3,15,TRBD1,NA
CSAPTEAGNTIYF,TGCAGTGCCCCGACGGAGGCTGGAAACACCATATATTTT,TRBV20-1,TRBJ1-3,13,NA,NA
CASASAYRVLEVEQFF,TGTGCCAGCGCTTCCGCCTACAGGGTTTTAGAAGTAGAGCAGTTCTTC,TRBV12-3/TRBV12-4,TRBJ2-1,16,NA,many
CSVVGLTYNEQFF,TGCAGCGTTGTAGGACTTACCTACAATGAGCAGTTCTTC,TRBV29-1,TRBJ2-1,13,NA,few
CASSQDPPSGGTDTQYF,TGTGCCAGCAGCCAAGATCCACCTAGCGGAGGCACAGATACGCAGTATTTT,TRBV3-1,TRBJ2-3,17,TRBD2,NA
CSARTDPNGYTF,TGCAGCGCCCGAACCGATCCTAATGGCTACACCTTC,TRBV29-1,TRBJ1-2,12,NA,NA
CASSFKRDREDEKLFF,TGTGCCAGCAGTTTTAAAAGGGACAGGGAAGATGAAAAACTGTTTTTT,TRBV6-6,TRBJ1-4,16,TRBD1,NA
CASTKGGDYGYTF,TGTGCCAGCACCAAGGGAGGGGACTATGGCTACACCTTC,TRBV6-2/TRBV6-3,TRBJ1-2,13,NA,many
CASSATGQGARETQYF,TGTGCCAGCAGCGCGACGGGACAGGGGGCTCGAGAGACCCAGTACTTC,TRBV7-9,TRBJ2-5,16,TRBD1,few
CAVRGVADTQYF,TGTGCAGTTAGGGGGGTCGCAGATACGCAGTATTTT,TRBV28,TRBJ2-3,12,NA,NA
CASSLGGDYNEQFF,TGTGCCAGCAGCTTAGGGGGCGACTACAATGAGCAGTTCTTC,TRBV7-9,TRBJ2-1,14,NA,many
CSASPWGRGGNEQFF,TGCAGTGCCTCTCCATGGGGGCGGGGGGGTAATGAGCAGTTCTTC,TRBV20-1,TRBJ2-1,15,TRBD2,NA
CASSPLGSGSTDTQYF,TGCGCCAGCAGCCCTCTGGGTAGCGGAAGCACAGATACGCAGTATTTT,TRBV5-1,TRBJ2-3,16,NA,few